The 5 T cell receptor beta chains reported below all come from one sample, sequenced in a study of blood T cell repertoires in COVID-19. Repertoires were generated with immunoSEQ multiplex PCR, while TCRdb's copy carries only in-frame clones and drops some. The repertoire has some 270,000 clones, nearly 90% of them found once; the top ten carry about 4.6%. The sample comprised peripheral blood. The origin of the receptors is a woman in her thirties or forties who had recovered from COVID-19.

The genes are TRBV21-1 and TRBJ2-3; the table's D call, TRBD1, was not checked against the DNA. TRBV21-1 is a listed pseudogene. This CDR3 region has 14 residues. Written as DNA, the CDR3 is TGTGCCAGCAGCAAGGACAGGGGGCCGGATACGCAGTATTTT. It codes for CASSKDRGPDTQYF.

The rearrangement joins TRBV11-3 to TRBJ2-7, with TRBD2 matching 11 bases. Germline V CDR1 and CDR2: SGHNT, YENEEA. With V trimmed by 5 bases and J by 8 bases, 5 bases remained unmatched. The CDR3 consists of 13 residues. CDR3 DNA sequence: TGTGCCAGCAGCAAGACTAGCGGGGACCAGCAGTACTTC. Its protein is CASSKTSGDQQYF.

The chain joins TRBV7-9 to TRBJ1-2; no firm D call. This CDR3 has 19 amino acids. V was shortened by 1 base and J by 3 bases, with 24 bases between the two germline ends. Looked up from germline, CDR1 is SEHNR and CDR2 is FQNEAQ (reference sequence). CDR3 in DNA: TGTGCCAGCAGCTTAGAATCCTGGGAGTGGTACGACGGGGACTATGGCTACACCTTC. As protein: CASSLESWEWYDGDYGYTF.

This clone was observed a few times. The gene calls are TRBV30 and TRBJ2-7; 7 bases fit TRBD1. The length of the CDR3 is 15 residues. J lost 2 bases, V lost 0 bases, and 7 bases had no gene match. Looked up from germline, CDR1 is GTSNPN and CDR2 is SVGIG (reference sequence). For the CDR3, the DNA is TGTGCCTGGAGTGTATTAGAGGGGGCCCCCTACGAGCAGTACTTC. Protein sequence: CAWSVLEGAPYEQYF.

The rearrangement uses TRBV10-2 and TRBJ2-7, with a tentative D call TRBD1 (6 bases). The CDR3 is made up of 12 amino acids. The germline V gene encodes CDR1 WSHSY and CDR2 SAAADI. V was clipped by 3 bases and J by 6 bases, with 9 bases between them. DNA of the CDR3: TGCGCCAGCAGTGATTTGGGGGCCGAGCAGTACGTC. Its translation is CASSDLGAEQYV.